This is a list of T cell receptor beta chains from one sample in a study of early T cells in non-severe SARS-CoV-2 infection. TCRdb recomputed calls from the 5' RACE reads with MiXCR, one row per CDR3 protein. This table holds roughly 66,000 distinct CDR3 sequences, approximately 10% found once. The specimen was whole blood. These receptors originate from an adult who was a healthcare worker with PCR-confirmed SARS-CoV-2 infection or an uninfected control (not recorded which). Each CDR3 is given without its conserved first and last residue. Fields, in order: V gene, J gene, clone size, D gene, CDR3 protein. The D gene is left open where the match is weak. Size is omitted from some rows. Given values are once, few, many or a class for expanded clones.

>TRBV20-1|TRBJ2-1|NA|NA
SARPPGLDEQF
>TRBV20-1|TRBJ2-1|many|TRBD2
SARTSGRGSYNEQF
>TRBV20-1|TRBJ1-1|few|TRBD1
SAQDRENTEAF
>TRBV7-3|TRBJ1-6|NA|NA
ASSLQGQSPLH
>TRBV4-2|TRBJ2-3|many|NA
ASSQAPGAGGTDTQY
>TRBV7-9|TRBJ2-7|few|NA
ASSLSFFYEQY
>TRBV12-2|TRBJ1-5|few|NA
ASRLVTGAGNQPQH
>TRBV18|TRBJ2-7|NA|TRBD1
ASSPILNRGFGEQY
>TRBV6-2/TRBV6-3|TRBJ1-5|many|NA
ASSYSRAANQPQH
>TRBV6-1|TRBJ1-2|NA|TRBD1
ASLATGTRHGYT
>TRBV3-1|TRBJ1-5|many|TRBD1
ASSSTTGINSNQPQH
>TRBV20-1|TRBJ2-7|many|TRBD1
SAGQGVSYEQY
>TRBV28|TRBJ2-7|NA|NA
ASSSFYVQY
>TRBV24-1|TRBJ2-7|NA|TRBD2
ATSDFGTSSEQY
>TRBV7-3|TRBJ1-1|few|NA
ASSSPSGPRMAEAF
>TRBV9|TRBJ1-5|few|NA
ASSVDQPQH
>TRBV9|TRBJ2-5|NA|TRBD1
ASSTLTGDIGETQY
>TRBV7-9|TRBJ1-3|few|NA
ASSPPWWQGRGNTIY
>TRBV29-1|TRBJ2-3|NA|TRBD2
SVRLAGGATQY
>TRBV30|TRBJ1-5|many|NA
AWTWGRDQPQH